Shown below are 20 T cell receptor beta chains from a single sample sequenced in a study of control samples from healthy donors and cancer patients. The protocol was immunoSEQ multiplex PCR, while the TCRdb copy is restricted to in-frame clones and leaves out a portion. The sample contains approximately 150,000 clones, just over 85% of which appear only once. Sample: blood. These receptor sequences come from a man aged 18 to 35 in good health.

The rearrangement joins TRBV5-8 to TRBJ2-4; no reliable D call. The germline gives CDR1 SGHTS, CDR2 YDEGEE. Trimming pared 0 bases from V and 10 bases from J, leaving 5 bases between. The CDR3 consists of 11 residues. CDR3 in DNA: TGTGCCAGCAGCTTGGGACGAATTCAGTACTTC. This translates into CASSLGRIQYF. The full variable domain, in which reference TRBV5-8 and TRBJ2-4 provide the parts outside the CDR3, is EAGVTQSPTHLIKTRGQQATLRCSPISGHTSVYWYQQALGLGLQFLLWYDEGEERNRGNFPPRFSGRQFPNYSSELNVNALELEDSALYLCASSLGRIQYFGAGTRLSVL.

The chain joins TRBV3-1 (or the pseudogene TRBV3-2) to TRBJ1-1; tentatively, D is TRBD1 (5 bases). The germline V and J ends were trimmed by 4 bases and 7 bases, with 22 bases remaining between them. CDR1 and CDR2 (germline): LGHDT, YNNKEL (reference sequence). This CDR3 has 16 amino acids. CDR3 amino acids: CASSPPRMGTSGEAFF. For the CDR3, the DNA is TGTGCCAGCAGCCCCCCAAGGATGGGGACGTCGGGTGAAGCTTTCTTT.

The count of this clone is one. The V and J genes are TRBV4-3 and TRBJ1-2; 7 bases fit TRBD1. V lost 3 bases and J lost 8; bases outside the gene matches: 12. CDR1 LGHNA and CDR2 YSLEER come from the germline V gene. CDR3 length: 15 residues. DNA of the CDR3: TGCGCCAGCAGCCACCGACAGGGTGGCGGCGGGGGCTACACCTTC. This translates into CASSHRQGGGGGYTF.

This chain connects TRBV6-1 to TRBJ1-5; D is possibly TRBD1 (6 bases). V was trimmed by 4 bases and J by 9 bases, leaving 22 bases between them. CDR1 MNHNS and CDR2 SASEGT come from the germline V gene. This CDR3 has 16 amino acids. The CDR3 nucleotides are TGTGCCAGCAGTGCCGAAGCCGGACAGTTGAGATGGCCCCAGCATTTT. This gives the protein CASSAEAGQLRWPQHF.

This sequence joins TRBV7-2 and TRBJ2-2; unclear D gene. Germline loops: CDR1 SGHTA, CDR2 FQGNSA. Trimming removed 2 bases at V and 0 bases at J, with 10 bases between. The CDR3 spans 16 residues. The CDR3 DNA is TGTGCCAGCAGCTTATCAGGACCCTCGAACACCGGGGAGCTGTTTTTT. Translation: CASSLSGPSNTGELFF.

The rearrangement links TRBV7-8 to TRBJ1-1; tentative D call: TRBD1 (5 bases). The CDR3 length is 17 residues. In germline, CDR1 is SGHVS, CDR2 FQNEAQ. Trimming stripped 5 bases from V and 5 bases from J, with 24 bases between. The DNA of the CDR3 is TGTGCCAGCAGCGGGAGTCGAGGATGGGGAGACAGTACTGAAGCTTTCTTT. Protein sequence: CASSGSRGWGDSTEAFF.

The gene calls are TRBV29-1 and TRBJ1-4; TRBD1 matches 9 bases. Germline values: CDR1 SQVTM, CDR2 ANQGSEA. V lost 7 bases to trimming and J lost 5 bases; unmatched junction nucleotides: 5. The CDR3 totals 13 residues. CDR3 sequence: CSALTGGNEKLFF. The CDR3 DNA sequence: TGCAGCGCTTTGACAGGGGGGAATGAAAAACTGTTTTTT.

The chain couples TRBV6-5 to TRBJ1-1, with 9 bases fitting TRBD1. Trimming took 4 bases from V and 1 from J; bases not matched to a gene: 4. The germline gives CDR1 MNHEY, CDR2 SVGAGI. This CDR3 region has 15 residues. The CDR3 DNA sequence: TGTGCCAGCAGTTGGGGGACAGGGCGGAACACTGAAGCTTTCTTT. It translates to CASSWGTGRNTEAFF.

The chain combines TRBV4-1 with TRBJ1-1, with a weak D call TRBD1 (6 bases). Trimming removed 4 bases from V and 3 bases from J, with 9 bases in between. The CDR3 contains 13 residues. Germline V CDR1 and CDR2: MGHRA, YSYEKL. The CDR3 sequence: CASSPPGDTEAFF. The CDR3 DNA follows: TGCGCCAGCAGCCCGCCAGGGGACACTGAAGCTTTCTTT.

The V gene is TRBV3-1 (or the pseudogene TRBV3-2), the J gene TRBJ2-3; D may be TRBD1 (7 bases). There are 17 residues in the CDR3. The V and J ends lost 3 bases and 6 bases respectively, with 22 bases between them. CDR1 LGHDT and CDR2 YNNKEL come from the germline V gene (reference sequence). In DNA, the CDR3 is TGTGCCAGCAGCCAGGGCGCGGGACAGCCCCAGGGGGATACGCAGTATTTT. Its protein is CASSQGAGQPQGDTQYF.

The rearrangement joins TRBV15 to TRBJ1-2, with 7 positions matching TRBD1. CDR3 size: 15 residues. Per germline, CDR1 LNHNV and CDR2 YYDKDF (reference sequence). Trimming removed 3 bases from V and 2 bases from J; junction bases left unmatched: 6. CDR3: CATSRGLQGNYGYTF. CDR3 DNA sequence: TGTGCCACCAGCAGGGGATTACAGGGGAACTATGGCTACACCTTC.

The rearrangement links TRBV23-1 to TRBJ2-3; tentative D call: TRBD2 (6 bases). TRBV23-1 has ORF status, its function being uncertain. The CDR3 runs 16 residues. Trimming stripped 4 bases from V and 1 base from J, with 15 bases between. The CDR3 protein is CASSRTGDSCTDTQYF. In DNA form, the CDR3 reads TGCGCCAGCAGTCGTACGGGGGACTCATGCACAGATACGCAGTATTTT.

The rearrangement uses TRBV7-9 and TRBJ2-1; D is unclear. Looked up from germline, CDR1 is SEHNR and CDR2 is FQNEAQ (reference sequence). The CDR3 covers 16 residues. Trimming pared 5 bases from V and 8 bases from J, leaving 22 bases between. The CDR3 here is CASSARRNPPPDEQFF. CDR3 DNA sequence: TGTGCCAGCAGCGCCCGAAGGAATCCTCCGCCGGATGAGCAGTTCTTC.

This rearrangement joins TRBV3-1 (or the pseudogene TRBV3-2) to TRBJ2-5; 15 bases map to TRBD2. V dropped 5 bases and J dropped 6; count of bases not matched to a gene: 13. The CDR3 length is 18 residues. Germline lookup yields CDR1 LGHDT and CDR2 YNNKEL (reference sequence). The CDR3 is CASSFLGTSGGRGKTQYF. The CDR3 region has the DNA TGTGCCAGCAGCTTCCTCGGGACTAGCGGGGGGAGGGGGAAGACCCAGTACTTC.

The chain has TRBV5-1 and TRBJ1-2; no reliable D call. The germline V gene encodes CDR1 SGHRS and CDR2 YFSETQ. V was clipped by 4 bases and J by 8 bases, with 12 bases between them. The CDR3 is made up of 12 amino acids. The CDR3 region has the DNA TGCGCCAGCAGCCTCGAGTCGGGGGGCTACACCTTC. Protein: CASSLESGGYTF.

Only one count was recorded for this clone. The genes are TRBV5-1 and TRBJ2-7; D remains unclear. V lost 2 bases and J 4 bases, leaving 10 bases between the germline ends. Germline V lookup: CDR1 SGHRS, CDR2 YFSETQ. The CDR3 is 13 residues long. The CDR3 nucleotides are TGCGCCAGCAGCTTATGGGATTCTTACGAGCAGTACTTC. Protein sequence: CASSLWDSYEQYF.

The V call is TRBV5-4, the J call TRBJ1-4, with D possibly TRBD1 on 5 matching bases. V lost 4 bases, J lost 7 bases, and 11 bases lay in between. Germline V gene data show CDR1 as SGHNT and CDR2 as YYREEE (reference sequence). The CDR3 length is 13 residues. The CDR3 sequence: CASSGGPFEKLFF. In nucleotides, the CDR3 is TGTGCCAGCAGCGGGGGTCCATTTGAAAAACTGTTTTTT.

This clone has more than one count but fewer than ten. CDR3 coding DNA: TGTGCCACCACAGGGCAGGGGGGGAGCGAGCAGTACTTC. The encoded protein is CATTGQGGSEQYF. The chain couples TRBV10-3 to TRBJ2-7; TRBD1 or TRBD2 may be the D gene (7 bases each). The ends were cut back, 10 bases at V and 6 bases at J, with 19 bases in the middle. The CDR3 totals 13 residues. The V gene's germline CDR1 is ENHRY and CDR2 SYGVKD.

This chain connects TRBV28 to TRBJ2-7; 7 nucleotides line up with TRBD2. CDR1 is MDHEN and CDR2 is SYDVKM in the germline V gene. The CDR3 totals 16 residues. Trimming cost V 5 bases and J 2 bases; bases outside gene matches: 12. This CDR3 is CASSHQGEGITYEQYF. CDR3 in DNA: TGTGCCAGCAGTCACCAAGGGGAGGGTATCACCTACGAGCAGTACTTC.

The V and J genes are TRBV6-6 and TRBJ2-5; 8 positions match TRBD1. The CDR3 is 15 residues long. V was clipped by 7 bases and J by 2 bases; unmatched bases: 9. In germline, CDR1 is MNHNY, CDR2 SVGAGI (reference sequence). The CDR3, as DNA: TGTGCCAGCAAGAACGGACAGGGCTATCAAGAGACCCAGTACTTC. It codes for CASKNGQGYQETQYF.